The 23 T cell receptor beta chains below all came from one sample that was sequenced in a study of blood T cell repertoires in COVID-19. Assay: immunoSEQ multiplex PCR; the TCRdb copy retains only in-frame clones and omits some. The sample consists of 150,000 to 180,000 clones, 65% to 85% of them appearing once. Sequencing used peripheral blood. These receptors came from a woman older than 75 with acute or convalescent COVID-19.

There are a few counts of this clone. The chain uses TRBV6-6 and TRBJ1-2; no clear D gene. The CDR3 consists of 14 residues. Germline V gene lookup returns CDR1 MNHNY and CDR2 SVGAGI (reference sequence). The ends were cut back, 0 bases at V and 2 bases at J, with 7 bases in the middle. The CDR3 here is CASSYSTGNYGYTF. DNA of the CDR3: TGTGCCAGCAGTTACTCCACGGGAAACTATGGCTACACCTTC.

The rearrangement uses TRBV2 and TRBJ2-6; 8 bases fit TRBD2. Trimming at V came to 6 bases and at J to 1 base, leaving 8 bases not matched to a gene. Per germline, CDR1 SNHLY and CDR2 FYNNEI. This CDR3 has 17 amino acids. Here the CDR3 DNA reads TGTGCCAGCAGCCAGAGGCGGGGGGCTTCTGGGGCCAACGTCCTGACTTTC. Its protein product is CASSQRRGASGANVLTF. Variable domain in full (rest from reference TRBV2 and TRBJ2-6): EPEVTQTPSHQVTQMGQEVILRCVPISNHLYFYWYRQILGQKVEFLVSFYNNEISEKSEIFDDQFSVERPDGSNFTLKIRSTKLEDSAMYFCASSQRRGASGANVLTFGAGSRLTVL.

This clone was detected only a few times. The chain joins TRBV11-2 to TRBJ2-7, with TRBD1 matching 7 bases. Germline V gene data show CDR1 as SGHAT and CDR2 as FQNNGV. J lost 2 bases, V lost 5 bases, and 12 bases had no gene match. This CDR3 spans 16 amino acids. CDR3 in DNA: TGTGCCAGCAGCCCCCGGATCGGGACAGATACCTACGAGCAGTACTTC. Translated, it gives CASSPRIGTDTYEQYF. Based on the CDR3 plus reference TRBV11-2 and TRBJ2-7, the full variable domain is EAGVAQSPRYKIIEKRQSVAFWCNPISGHATLYWYQQILGQGPKLLIQFQNNGVVDDSQLPKDRFSAERLKGVDSTLKIQPAKLEDSAVYLCASSPRIGTDTYEQYFGPGTRLTVT.

The chain employs TRBV20-1 and TRBJ2-2, with 7 bases fitting TRBD2. The CDR3 is made up of 16 amino acids. Germline trimming cut 3 bases from V and 4 bases from J; bases unmatched to any gene: 11. Germline CDR1 is DFQATT and CDR2 is SNEGSKA (reference sequence). CDR3 nucleotide sequence: TGCAGTGCTAGTAAGGCTAGCGGACCCTTCACCGGGGAGCTGTTTTTT. This translates into CSASKASGPFTGELFF.

This chain connects TRBV9 to TRBJ2-1; D may be TRBD2 (5 bases). Between the trimmed V and J ends, which lost 3 bases and 6 bases, there was a span of 13 bases. The length of the CDR3 is 14 residues. CDR1 is SGDLS and CDR2 is YYNGEE in the germline V gene. CDR3 protein: CASSADGVSNEQFF. For the CDR3, the DNA is TGTGCCAGCAGCGCCGACGGGGTTTCCAATGAGCAGTTCTTC.

This clone appeared a single time. This chain joins TRBV30 and TRBJ1-6; 7 bases fit TRBD1. V gave up 3 bases and J gave up 8 bases; unmatched junction bases: 7. The germline CDR1 and CDR2 sequences are GTSNPN and SVGIG (reference sequence). The CDR3 extends over 14 amino acids. The CDR3 protein is CAWRWAGGYSPLHF. The CDR3 DNA is TGTGCCTGGAGATGGGCAGGGGGGTATTCACCCCTCCACTTT.

The V call is TRBV27, the J call TRBJ2-5; TRBD1 aligns across 8 bases. Unmatched junction bases numbered 5, after V lost 7 bases and J lost 4 bases. The CDR3 covers 13 residues. Germline loops: CDR1 MNHEY, CDR2 SMNVEV (reference sequence). The CDR3 DNA is TGTGCCAGCAAAAGACAGGGGTCAGAGACCCAGTACTTC. This encodes CASKRQGSETQYF.

The chain links TRBV2 to TRBJ1-6, with 7 bases that match TRBD1. CDR1 SNHLY and CDR2 FYNNEI come from the germline V gene. V lost 6 bases and J lost 9; bases outside the gene matches: 8. CDR3 length equals 14 residues. This CDR3 reads CASRKGALGSPLHF. In DNA form, the CDR3 reads TGTGCCAGCAGGAAGGGGGCTTTGGGTTCACCCCTCCACTTT.

The chain links TRBV4-1 to TRBJ1-4, with D possibly matching TRBD1 (5 bases). The CDR3 has 15 amino acids. V shed 0 bases and J shed 10 bases, with 15 bases lying between them. Germline V gene data show CDR1 as MGHRA and CDR2 as YSYEKL. The CDR3 DNA reads TGCGCCAGCAGCCAAGATGGCGGGGCTATTGGAAAACTGTTTTTT. It codes for CASSQDGGAIGKLFF.

The chain is built from TRBV24-1 and TRBJ2-1; D possibly corresponds to TRBD2 (6 bases). V lost 3 bases, J lost 10 bases, and 12 bases lay in between. CDR1 is KGHDR, CDR2 SFDVKD, per germline. CDR3 length equals 13 residues. The CDR3 spells CATSDGGIHEQFF. In nucleotides, the CDR3 is TGTGCCACCAGTGATGGAGGGATTCACGAGCAGTTCTTC.

This clone has a handful of counts. The chain joins TRBV4-2 to TRBJ1-3; D not certain. This CDR3 comprises 15 residues. V lost 4 bases, J lost 0 bases, and 10 bases lay in between. CDR1 LGHNA and CDR2 YNFKEQ come from the germline V gene. The CDR3 loop is CASSRTKNSGNTIYF. The CDR3 DNA follows: TGTGCCAGCAGCCGAACAAAGAACTCTGGAAACACCATATATTTT.

This CDR3 reads CASSASGQGHQPQHF. The DNA for the CDR3 is TGCGCCAGCAGCGCTTCGGGACAGGGGCATCAGCCCCAGCATTTT. The V call is TRBV5-1, the J call TRBJ1-5, with 10 positions matching TRBD1. This CDR3 spans 15 amino acids. Per the germline V gene, CDR1 is SGHRS and CDR2 is YFSETQ. V lost 4 bases and J lost 5; bases outside the gene matches: 6.

In this sample, this clone turned up a few times. The chain links TRBV18 to TRBJ2-3; 8 bases agree with TRBD2. The CDR3 contains 15 residues. V was pared by 3 bases and J by 4 bases, with 6 bases of the junction left unmatched. Germline assignment: CDR1 KGHSH and CDR2 LQKENI. The CDR3 DNA follows: TGTGCCAGCTCACCGGACGGGGGGGGCGCAGATACGCAGTATTTT. Its translation is CASSPDGGGADTQYF.

This clone was detected once. This sequence joins TRBV4-2 and TRBJ2-5, with 14 bases that match TRBD2. Germline loops: CDR1 LGHNA, CDR2 YNFKEQ. J was trimmed by 5 bases and V by 0 bases; bases with no gene match: 8. The CDR3 is 18 amino acids. As DNA, the CDR3 is TGTGCCAGCAGCCAAGACGGGACTAGCGGGAGCGCAGGGGAGACCCAGTACTTC. Protein sequence: CASSQDGTSGSAGETQYF.

The chain links TRBV4-1 to TRBJ2-7; 9 positions match TRBD1. V lost 0 bases to trimming and J lost 6 bases; unmatched junction nucleotides: 3. This CDR3 is 14 amino acids long. The germline CDR1 and CDR2 sequences are MGHRA and YSYEKL. The CDR3 DNA reads TGCGCCAGCAGCCAAGATTGGACAGGGGTCGAGCAGTACTTC. Its translation is CASSQDWTGVEQYF.

V is TRBV7-3 and J is TRBJ2-5, with 11 bases aligning to TRBD1. CDR1 SGHTA and CDR2 FQGTGA come from the germline V gene. The trim removed 6 bases at V and 4 bases at J, leaving 4 bases unmatched. CDR3 length equals 14 residues. The chain's CDR3 is CASSSGQGAETQYF. CDR3 coding DNA: TGTGCCAGCAGTTCCGGACAGGGGGCAGAGACCCAGTACTTC.

The J gene is TRBJ1-5, the V gene TRBV7-9; tentatively, D is TRBD1 (5 bases). This CDR3 is 12 amino acids long. Germline lookup yields CDR1 SEHNR and CDR2 FQNEAQ (reference sequence). Trimming removed 5 bases from V and 5 bases from J, with 7 bases in between. The DNA for the CDR3 is TGTGCCAGCAGCCCGACAGATCAGCCCCAGCATTTT. Translation: CASSPTDQPQHF.

This rearrangement joins TRBV7-3 to TRBJ2-3; 11 nucleotides agree with TRBD2. Germline assignment: CDR1 SGHTA and CDR2 FQGTGA. The CDR3 runs to 16 residues. With V trimmed by 4 bases and J by 2 bases, 5 bases remained unmatched. CDR3 bases: TGTGCCAGCAGCTCGGGACTAGCGGATCTCACAGATACGCAGTATTTT. It encodes CASSSGLADLTDTQYF.

This clone was observed a few times. The J gene is TRBJ2-7, the V gene TRBV19, with TRBD2 matching 9 bases. The germline gives CDR1 LNHDA, CDR2 SQIVND (reference sequence). This CDR3 comprises 14 residues. V trimming: 7 bases; J trimming: 6 bases; junction bases outside the gene matches: 10. The CDR3 region has the DNA TGTGCCAGTAATAGGGCGGGAGGGCAGGCCGAGCAGTACTTC. It translates to CASNRAGGQAEQYF.

The genes are TRBV5-8 and TRBJ2-7; maybe TRBD2 (6 bases). Germline values: CDR1 SGHTS, CDR2 YDEGEE. This CDR3 is built from 14 residues. V was trimmed by 0 bases and J by 7 bases, leaving 14 bases between them. Here the CDR3 reads CASSLARGIGEQYF. CDR3 nucleotides: TGTGCCAGCAGCTTGGCCCGCGGGATAGGGGAGCAGTACTTC.

This clone was picked up one time. V and J are TRBV12-5 and TRBJ1-4, with 9 bases fitting TRBD1. The germline gives CDR1 LGHNT, CDR2 FRNRAP. The trim removed 6 bases at V and 8 bases at J, leaving 7 bases unmatched. This CDR3 contains 14 residues. CDR3 region: CASGQTGGYEKLFF. CDR3 nucleotide sequence: TGTGCTAGTGGACAGACAGGGGGTTACGAAAAACTGTTTTTT.

The rearrangement joins TRBV5-4 to TRBJ2-2; D gene unclear. Germline V CDR1 and CDR2: SGHNT, YYREEE (reference sequence). Deletions cut 0 bases from V and 3 bases from J, with 3 bases between. This CDR3 has 13 residues. The CDR3 DNA follows: TGTGCCAGCAGCTTGGGAGACACCGGGGAGCTGTTTTTT. It translates to CASSLGDTGELFF. Supplemented by reference TRBV5-4 and TRBJ2-2, the full variable domain reads ETGVTQSPTHLIKTRGQQVTLRCSSQSGHNTVSWYQQALGQGPQFIFQYYREEENGRGNFPPRFSGLQFPNYSSELNVNALELDDSALYLCASSLGDTGELFFGEGSRLTVL.

The V call is TRBV6-5, the J call TRBJ1-3, with 10 bases matching TRBD1. Germline values: CDR1 MNHEY, CDR2 SVGAGI. Trimming cost V 7 bases and J 4 bases; bases outside gene matches: 4. The CDR3 spans 14 residues. The CDR3 DNA reads TGTGCCAGCACCCGACAGGGGGCGGGAAACACCATATATTTT. Translated: CASTRQGAGNTIYF.